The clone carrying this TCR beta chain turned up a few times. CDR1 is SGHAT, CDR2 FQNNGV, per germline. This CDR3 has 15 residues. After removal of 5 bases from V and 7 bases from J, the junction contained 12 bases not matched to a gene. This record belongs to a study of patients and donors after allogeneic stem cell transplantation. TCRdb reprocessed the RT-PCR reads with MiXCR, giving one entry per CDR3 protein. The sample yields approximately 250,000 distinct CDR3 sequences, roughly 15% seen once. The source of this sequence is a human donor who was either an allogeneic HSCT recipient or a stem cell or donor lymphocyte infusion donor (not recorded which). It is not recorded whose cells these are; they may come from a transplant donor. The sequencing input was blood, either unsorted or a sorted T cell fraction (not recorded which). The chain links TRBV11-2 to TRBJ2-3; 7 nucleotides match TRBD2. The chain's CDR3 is CASSPQAGRGYTQYF. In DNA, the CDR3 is TGTGCCAGCAGCCCTCAGGCAGGGAGGGGATATACGCAGTATTTT.